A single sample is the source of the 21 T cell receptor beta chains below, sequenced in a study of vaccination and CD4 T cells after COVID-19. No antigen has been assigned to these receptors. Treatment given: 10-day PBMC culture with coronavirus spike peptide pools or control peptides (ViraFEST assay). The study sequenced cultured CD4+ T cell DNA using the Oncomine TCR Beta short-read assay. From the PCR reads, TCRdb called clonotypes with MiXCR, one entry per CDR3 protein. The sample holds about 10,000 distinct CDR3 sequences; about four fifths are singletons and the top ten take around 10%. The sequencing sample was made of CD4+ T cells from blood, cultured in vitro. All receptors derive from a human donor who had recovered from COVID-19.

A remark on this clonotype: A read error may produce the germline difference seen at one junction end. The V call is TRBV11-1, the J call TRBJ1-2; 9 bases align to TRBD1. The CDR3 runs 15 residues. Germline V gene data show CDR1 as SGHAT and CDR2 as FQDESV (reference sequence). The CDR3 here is CVSSPSGGQGYGYTF. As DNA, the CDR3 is TGTGTCAGCAGCCCTTCGGGGGGACAGGGCTATGGCTACACCTTC. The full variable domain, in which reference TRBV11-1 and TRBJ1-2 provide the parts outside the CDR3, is EAEVAQSPRYKITEKSQAVAFWCDPISGHATLYWYRQILGQGPELLVQFQDESVVDDSQLPKDRFSAERLKGVDSTLKIQPAELGDSAMYLCVSSPSGGQGYGYTFGSGTRLTVV.

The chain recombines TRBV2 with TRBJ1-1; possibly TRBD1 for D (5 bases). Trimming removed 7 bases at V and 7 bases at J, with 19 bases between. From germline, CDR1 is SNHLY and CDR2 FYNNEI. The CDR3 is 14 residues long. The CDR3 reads CASTGSRDGGEAFF. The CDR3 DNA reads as TGTGCCAGCACCGGAAGCCGGGACGGCGGTGAAGCTTTCTTT.

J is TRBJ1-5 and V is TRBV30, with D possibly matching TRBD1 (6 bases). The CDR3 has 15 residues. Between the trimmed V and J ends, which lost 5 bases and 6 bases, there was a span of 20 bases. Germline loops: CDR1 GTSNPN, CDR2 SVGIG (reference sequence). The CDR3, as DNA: TGTGCCTGGGACCGAGGGACACCGGGAGGTCAGCCCCAGCATTTT. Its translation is CAWDRGTPGGQPQHF.

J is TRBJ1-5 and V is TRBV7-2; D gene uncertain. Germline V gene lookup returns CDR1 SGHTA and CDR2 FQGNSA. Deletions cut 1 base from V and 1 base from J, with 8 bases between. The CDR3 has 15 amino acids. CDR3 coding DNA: TGTGCCAGCAGCTTAGTCAGTCAAAGCAATCAGCCCCAGCATTTT. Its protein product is CASSLVSQSNQPQHF.

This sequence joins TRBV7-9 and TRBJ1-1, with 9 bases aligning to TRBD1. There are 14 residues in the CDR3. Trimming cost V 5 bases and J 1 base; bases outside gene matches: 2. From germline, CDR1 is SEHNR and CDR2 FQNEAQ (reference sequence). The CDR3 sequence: CASSTDRGNTEAFF. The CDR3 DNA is TGTGCCAGCAGCACGGACAGGGGGAACACTGAAGCTTTCTTT.

In DNA form, the CDR3 reads TGTGCCAGCAGATACAGGGGGGGTCAGCCCCAGCATTTT. Protein: CASRYRGGQPQHF. V is TRBV28 and J is TRBJ1-5; the match to TRBD1 covers 8 bases. The CDR3 sequence is 13 residues long. Germline CDR1 is MDHEN and CDR2 is SYDVKM. Germline trimming cut 6 bases from V and 6 bases from J; bases unmatched to any gene: 4.

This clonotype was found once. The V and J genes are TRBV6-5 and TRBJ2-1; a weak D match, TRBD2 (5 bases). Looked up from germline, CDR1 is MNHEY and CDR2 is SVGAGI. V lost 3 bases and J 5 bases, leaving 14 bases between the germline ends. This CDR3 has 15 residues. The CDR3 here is CASSYEGLSHNEQFF. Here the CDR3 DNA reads TGTGCCAGCAGTTATGAGGGCTTGAGCCACAATGAGCAGTTCTTC.

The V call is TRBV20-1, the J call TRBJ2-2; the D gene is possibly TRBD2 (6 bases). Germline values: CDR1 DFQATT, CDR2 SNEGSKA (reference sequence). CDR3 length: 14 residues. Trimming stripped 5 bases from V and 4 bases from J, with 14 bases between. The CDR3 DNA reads TGCAGTGCTTACACGACGGGGGTCACCGGGGAGCTGTTTTTT. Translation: CSAYTTGVTGELFF.

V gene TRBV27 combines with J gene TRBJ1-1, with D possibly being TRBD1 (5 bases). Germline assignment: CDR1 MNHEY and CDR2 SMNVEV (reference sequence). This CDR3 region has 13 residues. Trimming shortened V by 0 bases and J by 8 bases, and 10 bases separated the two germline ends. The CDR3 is CASSLSGRLEAFF. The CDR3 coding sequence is TGTGCCAGCAGTTTATCGGGGCGGCTAGAAGCTTTCTTT.

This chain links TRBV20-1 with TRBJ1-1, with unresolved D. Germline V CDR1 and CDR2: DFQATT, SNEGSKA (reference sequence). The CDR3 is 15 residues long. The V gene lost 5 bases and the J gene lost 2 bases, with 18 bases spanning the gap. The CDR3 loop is CSAFNPGSINTEAFF. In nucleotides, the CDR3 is TGCAGTGCTTTCAACCCAGGCTCGATAAACACTGAAGCTTTCTTT.

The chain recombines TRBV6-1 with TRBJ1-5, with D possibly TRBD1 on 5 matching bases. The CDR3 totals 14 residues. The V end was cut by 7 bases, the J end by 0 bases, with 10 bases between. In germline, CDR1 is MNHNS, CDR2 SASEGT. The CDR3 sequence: CASTPDSSNQPQHF. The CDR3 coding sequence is TGTGCCAGCACCCCAGACAGTAGCAATCAGCCCCAGCATTTT.

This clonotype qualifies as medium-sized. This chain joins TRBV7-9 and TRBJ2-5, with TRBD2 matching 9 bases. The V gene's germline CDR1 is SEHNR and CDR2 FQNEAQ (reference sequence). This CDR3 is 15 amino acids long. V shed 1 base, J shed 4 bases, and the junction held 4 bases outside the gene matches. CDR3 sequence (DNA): TGTGCCAGCAGCTTAGGGGGAGCGGGAGGAGAGACCCAGTACTTC. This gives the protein CASSLGGAGGETQYF.

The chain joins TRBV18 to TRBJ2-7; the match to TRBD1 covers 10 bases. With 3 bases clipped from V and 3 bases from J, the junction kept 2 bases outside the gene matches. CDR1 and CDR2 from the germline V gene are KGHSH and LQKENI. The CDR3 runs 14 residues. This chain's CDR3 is CASSPTGGNYEQYF. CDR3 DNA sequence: TGTGCCAGCTCACCGACAGGGGGCAACTACGAGCAGTACTTC. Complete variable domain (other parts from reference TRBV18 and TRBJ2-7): NAGVMQNPRHLVRRRGQEARLRCSPMKGHSHVYWYRQLPEEGLKFMVYLQKENIIDESGMPKERFSAEFPKEGPSILRIQQVVRGDSAAYFCASSPTGGNYEQYFGPGTRLTVT.

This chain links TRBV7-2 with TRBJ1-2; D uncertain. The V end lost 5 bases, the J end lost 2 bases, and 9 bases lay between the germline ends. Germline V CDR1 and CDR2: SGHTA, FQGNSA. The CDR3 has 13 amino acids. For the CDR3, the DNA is TGTGCCAGCAGCAAGGACTGGAACTATGGCTACACCTTC. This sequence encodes CASSKDWNYGYTF.

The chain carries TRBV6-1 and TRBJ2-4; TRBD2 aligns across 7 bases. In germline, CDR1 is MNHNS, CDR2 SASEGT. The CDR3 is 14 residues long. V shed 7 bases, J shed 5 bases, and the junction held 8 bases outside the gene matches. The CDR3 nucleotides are TGTGCCAGCATGGGAGGCGGGAGCCAAAACATTCAGTACTTC. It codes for CASMGGGSQNIQYF.

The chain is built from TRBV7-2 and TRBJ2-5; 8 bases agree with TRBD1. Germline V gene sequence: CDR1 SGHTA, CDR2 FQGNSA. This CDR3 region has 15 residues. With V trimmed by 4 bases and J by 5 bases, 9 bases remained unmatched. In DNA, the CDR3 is TGTGCCAGCAGCTCCCGACAGGGGAGTATGGAGACCCAGTACTTC. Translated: CASSSRQGSMETQYF.

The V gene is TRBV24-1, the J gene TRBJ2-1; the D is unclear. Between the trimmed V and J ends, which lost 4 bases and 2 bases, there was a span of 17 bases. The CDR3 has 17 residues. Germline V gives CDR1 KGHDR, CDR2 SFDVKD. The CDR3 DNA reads TGTGCCACCAGTGACTCCAATACTGGAATCCCCTACAATGAGCAGTTCTTC. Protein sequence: CATSDSNTGIPYNEQFF.

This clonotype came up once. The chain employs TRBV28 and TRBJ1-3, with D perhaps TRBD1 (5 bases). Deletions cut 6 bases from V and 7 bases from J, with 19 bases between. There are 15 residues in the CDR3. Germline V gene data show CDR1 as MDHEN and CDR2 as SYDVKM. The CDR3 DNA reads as TGTGCCAGCAGCCTGGGACGACAAGGCCCTAACACCATATATTTT. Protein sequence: CASSLGRQGPNTIYF.

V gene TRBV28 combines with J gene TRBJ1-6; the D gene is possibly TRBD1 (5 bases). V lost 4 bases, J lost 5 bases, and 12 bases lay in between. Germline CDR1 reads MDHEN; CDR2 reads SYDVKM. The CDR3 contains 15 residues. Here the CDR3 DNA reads TGTGCCAGCAGTTCTCCGGGACGGGATAATTCACCCCTCCACTTT. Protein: CASSSPGRDNSPLHF.

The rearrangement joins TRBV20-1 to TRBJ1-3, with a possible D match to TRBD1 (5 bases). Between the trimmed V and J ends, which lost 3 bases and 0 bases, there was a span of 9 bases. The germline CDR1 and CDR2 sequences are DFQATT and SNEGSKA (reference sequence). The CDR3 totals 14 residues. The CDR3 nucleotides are TGCAGTGCTAGTGGGGCCTACTCTGGAAACACCATATATTTT. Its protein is CSASGAYSGNTIYF.

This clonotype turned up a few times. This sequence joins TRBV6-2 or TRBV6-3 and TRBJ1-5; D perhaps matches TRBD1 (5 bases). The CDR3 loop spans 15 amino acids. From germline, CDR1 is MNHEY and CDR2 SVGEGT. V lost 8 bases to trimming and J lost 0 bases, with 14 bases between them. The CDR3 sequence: CASDRGESSNQPQHF. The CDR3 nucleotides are TGTGCCAGCGATCGGGGGGAAAGTAGCAATCAGCCCCAGCATTTT.